The rows below give T cell receptor beta chains drawn from one sample of a study of blood T cell repertoires in COVID-19. Method: immunoSEQ multiplex PCR; TCRdb's copy keeps in-frame clones and lacks some. In the table there are roughly 250,000 clones, 81% of which are singletons. The sample consisted of peripheral blood. The source is a woman in her fifties or sixties with active or convalescent COVID-19. The CDR3 runs from the conserved cysteine through the conserved F or W. Fields, in order: CDR3 protein, CDR3 DNA, clone size, J gene, D gene, V gene. D genes are given only for firm matches. Where a row states a size, it is once, few, many or the class of an expanded clone; other rows omit it.

cdr3_aa: CASSLKSNSYEQYF
cdr3_nt: TGTGCCAGCAGCTTGAAGAGTAACTCCTACGAGCAGTACTTC
clone_size: few
j_call: TRBJ2-7
d_call: -
v_call: TRBV5-4

cdr3_aa: CASSLSGQTYPYGYTF
cdr3_nt: TGTGCCAGCAGCTTATCGGGACAGACCTACCCCTATGGCTACACCTTC
clone_size: -
j_call: TRBJ1-2
d_call: TRBD1
v_call: TRBV7-3

cdr3_aa: CASTRGTGGTYEQYF
cdr3_nt: TGTGCCAGCACCCGAGGGACAGGGGGTACCTACGAGCAGTACTTC
clone_size: -
j_call: TRBJ2-7
d_call: TRBD1
v_call: TRBV6-5

cdr3_aa: CASSLGAGRDRVEAFF
cdr3_nt: TGTGCCAGCAGCTTGGGAGCCGGGAGGGACAGGGTTGAAGCTTTCTTT
clone_size: few
j_call: TRBJ1-1
d_call: TRBD1
v_call: TRBV5-4

cdr3_aa: CASSAGSGSEAFF
cdr3_nt: TGTGCCAGCAGCGCCGGTTCCGGTTCTGAAGCTTTCTTT
clone_size: -
j_call: TRBJ1-1
d_call: -
v_call: TRBV7-3

cdr3_aa: CASSIGTSSYGYTF
cdr3_nt: TGTGCCAGTAGTATTGGGACATCCTCTTATGGCTACACCTTC
clone_size: -
j_call: TRBJ1-2
d_call: -
v_call: TRBV19

cdr3_aa: CASSLRGDEQFF
cdr3_nt: TGCGCCAGCAGCTTAAGGGGTGATGAGCAGTTCTTC
clone_size: -
j_call: TRBJ2-1
d_call: -
v_call: TRBV5-1

cdr3_aa: CASSLALISEAFF
cdr3_nt: TGTGCCAGCAGTTTAGCCTTGATCAGTGAAGCTTTCTTT
clone_size: once
j_call: TRBJ1-1
d_call: -
v_call: TRBV28

cdr3_aa: CAWSPGGGTQYF
cdr3_nt: TGTGCCTGGAGTCCAGGGGGAGGGACCCAGTACTTC
clone_size: -
j_call: TRBJ2-5
d_call: -
v_call: TRBV30

cdr3_aa: CASSSGTQNTEAFF
cdr3_nt: TGTGCCAGCAGCAGCGGGACGCAGAACACTGAAGCTTTCTTT
clone_size: -
j_call: TRBJ1-1
d_call: -
v_call: TRBV9

cdr3_aa: CASTLLAGDPLEQFF
cdr3_nt: TGTGCCAGCACCCTTCTAGCGGGGGATCCTTTGGAGCAGTTCTTC
clone_size: -
j_call: TRBJ2-1
d_call: TRBD2
v_call: TRBV7-9

cdr3_aa: CASSLGGRAGNTIYF
cdr3_nt: TGTGCCAGCAGCTTGGGTGGCAGGGCTGGAAACACCATATATTTT
clone_size: -
j_call: TRBJ1-3
d_call: -
v_call: TRBV5-6

cdr3_aa: CASSRLAGGREFPEQFF
cdr3_nt: TGTGCCAGCAGCAGACTAGCGGGGGGGCGTGAGTTCCCTGAGCAGTTCTTC
clone_size: -
j_call: TRBJ2-1
d_call: TRBD2
v_call: TRBV5-6

cdr3_aa: CAILPLASNTGELFF
cdr3_nt: TGTGCCATCCTGCCCTTAGCGTCAAACACCGGGGAGCTGTTTTTT
clone_size: -
j_call: TRBJ2-2
d_call: -
v_call: TRBV10-3

cdr3_aa: CASTESGIVNTEAFF
cdr3_nt: TGTGCCAGCACCGAATCGGGGATAGTGAACACTGAAGCTTTCTTT
clone_size: -
j_call: TRBJ1-1
d_call: -
v_call: TRBV6-5

cdr3_aa: CASSLGAGEAFF
cdr3_nt: TGTGCCAGCAGTTTAGGGGCGGGTGAAGCTTTCTTT
clone_size: few
j_call: TRBJ1-1
d_call: -
v_call: TRBV12-3/TRBV12-4

cdr3_aa: CASQPLRNNEQFF
cdr3_nt: TGTGCCAGCCAACCCCTGCGCAACAATGAGCAGTTCTTC
clone_size: -
j_call: TRBJ2-1
d_call: -
v_call: TRBV6-9

cdr3_aa: CASSLDTEGKQYF
cdr3_nt: TGTGCCAGCAGCTTAGATACGGAGGGAAAGCAGTACTTC
clone_size: -
j_call: TRBJ2-7
d_call: -
v_call: TRBV7-2

cdr3_aa: CASSHTTSGGARDTQYF
cdr3_nt: TGTGCCAGCAGTCACACGACTAGCGGGGGGGCAAGGGATACGCAGTATTTT
clone_size: -
j_call: TRBJ2-3
d_call: TRBD2
v_call: TRBV6-6

cdr3_aa: CASKDSLGLAYEQYF
cdr3_nt: TGTGCCAGTAAGGACTCCCTAGGACTTGCTTACGAGCAGTACTTC
clone_size: -
j_call: TRBJ2-7
d_call: -
v_call: TRBV19

cdr3_aa: CASSLLTGNPSNTEAFF
cdr3_nt: TGTGCCAGCAGCTTATTGACAGGTAACCCATCAAACACTGAAGCTTTCTTT
clone_size: few
j_call: TRBJ1-1
d_call: -
v_call: TRBV7-2

cdr3_aa: CASGSGLEQYF
cdr3_nt: TGTGCTAGTGGCAGTGGACTCGAGCAGTACTTC
clone_size: few
j_call: TRBJ2-7
d_call: -
v_call: TRBV12-5

cdr3_aa: CAINAGTGQETQYF
cdr3_nt: TGTGCCATCAATGCGGGCACCGGCCAAGAGACCCAGTACTTC
clone_size: once
j_call: TRBJ2-5
d_call: -
v_call: TRBV10-3

cdr3_aa: CATSSTGRAGGEKLFF
cdr3_nt: TGTGCCACCAGCAGTACAGGCAGGGCGGGAGGAGAAAAACTGTTTTTT
clone_size: once
j_call: TRBJ1-4
d_call: -
v_call: TRBV15

cdr3_aa: CASSLATGAANEKLFF
cdr3_nt: TGTGCCAGCAGCTTGGCGACAGGGGCGGCTAATGAAAAACTGTTTTTT
clone_size: few
j_call: TRBJ1-4
d_call: TRBD1
v_call: TRBV5-4

cdr3_aa: CASSFGGRARGTDTQYF
cdr3_nt: TGCGCCAGCAGCTTTGGCGGGCGGGCCCGGGGCACAGATACGCAGTATTTT
clone_size: -
j_call: TRBJ2-3
d_call: -
v_call: TRBV5-1

cdr3_aa: CASSPTVWGENTEAFF
cdr3_nt: TGTGCCAGCTCACCAACGGTCTGGGGGGAGAACACTGAAGCTTTCTTT
clone_size: -
j_call: TRBJ1-1
d_call: -
v_call: TRBV18

cdr3_aa: CASRKTSDTNTQYF
cdr3_nt: TGTGCCAGCCGGAAGACTAGCGACACGAATACGCAGTATTTT
clone_size: once
j_call: TRBJ2-3
d_call: TRBD2
v_call: TRBV2

cdr3_aa: CASSEGTAGTDTQYF
cdr3_nt: TGTGCCAGCAGTGAAGGGACGGCGGGAACAGATACGCAGTATTTT
clone_size: -
j_call: TRBJ2-3
d_call: -
v_call: TRBV6-1

cdr3_aa: CASSPNRLAAITGELFF
cdr3_nt: TGTGCCAGCAGCCCCAATAGACTAGCGGCAATCACCGGGGAGCTGTTTTTT
clone_size: -
j_call: TRBJ2-2
d_call: TRBD2
v_call: TRBV7-8

cdr3_aa: CASSQDRINGLANYNEQFF
cdr3_nt: TGTGCCAGCAGCCAGGACCGGATCAACGGGCTAGCGAACTACAATGAGCAGTTCTTC
clone_size: -
j_call: TRBJ2-1
d_call: -
v_call: TRBV3-1/TRBV3-2

cdr3_aa: CASSYMEASQPQHF
cdr3_nt: TGTGCCAGCAGTTATATGGAGGCTTCTCAGCCCCAGCATTTT
clone_size: few
j_call: TRBJ1-5
d_call: -
v_call: TRBV6-6

cdr3_aa: CASSRTSGGPTSSTDTQYF
cdr3_nt: TGTGCCAGCAGTCGGACTAGCGGGGGCCCTACCTCTAGCACAGATACGCAGTATTTT
clone_size: -
j_call: TRBJ2-3
d_call: TRBD2
v_call: TRBV2

cdr3_aa: CASSQDAALGPRGYGYTF
cdr3_nt: TGCGCCAGCAGCCAAGATGCAGCCCTGGGGCCCCGCGGCTATGGCTACACCTTC
clone_size: -
j_call: TRBJ1-2
d_call: -
v_call: TRBV4-1

cdr3_aa: CSASTGTGIYGYTF
cdr3_nt: TGCAGTGCTAGTACCGGGACAGGGATCTATGGCTACACCTTC
clone_size: -
j_call: TRBJ1-2
d_call: TRBD1
v_call: TRBV20-1

cdr3_aa: CASNSGSYEQYF
cdr3_nt: TGTGCCAGCAACTCCGGCTCCTACGAGCAGTACTTC
clone_size: many
j_call: TRBJ2-7
d_call: -
v_call: TRBV3-1/TRBV3-2

cdr3_aa: CASSLEGQYGYTF
cdr3_nt: TGTGCCAGCAGCCTAGAAGGACAGTATGGCTACACCTTC
clone_size: -
j_call: TRBJ1-2
d_call: -
v_call: TRBV14

cdr3_aa: CAISSPQTGEAFF
cdr3_nt: TGTGCCATCAGTTCTCCCCAAACAGGGGAAGCTTTCTTT
clone_size: -
j_call: TRBJ1-1
d_call: -
v_call: TRBV10-3

cdr3_aa: CASSLALGTGSSGANVLTF
cdr3_nt: TGTGCCAGCAGCTTGGCTCTCGGGACAGGTTCCTCTGGGGCCAACGTCCTGACTTTC
clone_size: once
j_call: TRBJ2-6
d_call: TRBD1
v_call: TRBV5-6

cdr3_aa: CASSSGQRTDTQYF
cdr3_nt: TGTGCCAGCAGTTCCGGACAGAGAACAGATACGCAGTATTTT
clone_size: few
j_call: TRBJ2-3
d_call: -
v_call: TRBV6-5

cdr3_aa: CASSSGRASTDTQYF
cdr3_nt: TGTGCCAGCAGTTCCGGTCGTGCTAGCACAGATACGCAGTATTTT
clone_size: -
j_call: TRBJ2-3
d_call: -
v_call: TRBV6-5

cdr3_aa: CASSFPPGAGNTIYF
cdr3_nt: TGTGCCAGCAGCTTCCCCCCAGGGGCTGGAAACACCATATATTTT
clone_size: -
j_call: TRBJ1-3
d_call: -
v_call: TRBV7-2

cdr3_aa: CASSSGAGGEDTQYF
cdr3_nt: TGTGCCAGCAGCTCGGGTGCGGGGGGGGAAGATACGCAGTATTTT
clone_size: -
j_call: TRBJ2-3
d_call: TRBD2
v_call: TRBV7-2